The rows below give T cell receptor beta chains drawn from one sample of a study of blood T cell repertoires in COVID-19. Some clones are missing from TCRdb's copy, which holds only in-frame ones; the method was immunoSEQ multiplex PCR. The sample has about 120,000 clones; 60% to 80% are singletons. Input material: peripheral blood. Receptor source: a human donor in a cohort sampled during active COVID-19. CDR3s include the opening cysteine and the closing phenylalanine or tryptophan. Each record gives: D gene, clone size, V gene, J gene, CDR3 protein, CDR3 DNA. A D gene is named only where the DNA matches it firmly. For some rows the clone size is stated as once, few or many, or as a class when expanded; others skip it.

d_call: -
clone_size: -
v_call: TRBV7-2
j_call: TRBJ1-2
cdr3_aa: CASSLEVGDYGYTF
cdr3_nt: TGTGCCAGCAGCTTAGAAGTGGGCGACTATGGCTACACCTTC

d_call: TRBD2
clone_size: -
v_call: TRBV28
j_call: TRBJ2-6
cdr3_aa: CASSLLTSGPSGANVLTF
cdr3_nt: TGTGCCAGCAGTTTATTGACTAGCGGCCCCTCTGGGGCCAACGTCCTGACTTTC

d_call: -
clone_size: -
v_call: TRBV19
j_call: TRBJ1-5
cdr3_aa: CASIYRGPGQPQHF
cdr3_nt: TGTGCCAGTATTTATCGAGGGCCTGGGCAGCCCCAGCATTTT

d_call: TRBD1
clone_size: -
v_call: TRBV11-2
j_call: TRBJ1-6
cdr3_aa: CASSFGGTVNGSPLHF
cdr3_nt: TGTGCCAGCAGCTTTGGGGGGACAGTCAATGGCTCACCCCTCCACTTT

d_call: -
clone_size: -
v_call: TRBV30
j_call: TRBJ1-2
cdr3_aa: CAWSPGLRRNYGYTF
cdr3_nt: TGTGCCTGGAGTCCTGGACTGAGGAGAAACTATGGCTACACCTTC

d_call: TRBD2
clone_size: few
v_call: TRBV4-2
j_call: TRBJ2-7
cdr3_aa: CASSRLAGVYEQYF
cdr3_nt: TGTGCCAGCAGCAGGCTAGCGGGAGTCTACGAGCAGTACTTC

d_call: -
clone_size: few
v_call: TRBV27
j_call: TRBJ2-7
cdr3_aa: CASSLSSPSYEQYF
cdr3_nt: TGTGCCAGCAGTTTGAGTAGCCCTTCCTACGAGCAGTACTTC

d_call: -
clone_size: -
v_call: TRBV4-1
j_call: TRBJ1-5
cdr3_aa: CASSQFGNQPQHF
cdr3_nt: TGCGCCAGCAGCCAATTCGGCAATCAGCCCCAGCATTTT

d_call: TRBD1
clone_size: few
v_call: TRBV27
j_call: TRBJ1-1
cdr3_aa: CASSLSSWDSSEAFF
cdr3_nt: TGTGCCAGCAGTTTATCTTCCTGGGACAGCAGTGAAGCTTTCTTT

d_call: -
clone_size: few
v_call: TRBV9
j_call: TRBJ1-3
cdr3_aa: CASSVETGNTIYF
cdr3_nt: TGTGCCAGCAGCGTAGAAACAGGAAACACCATATATTTT

d_call: -
clone_size: -
v_call: TRBV2
j_call: TRBJ1-4
cdr3_aa: CASDMNGEKLFF
cdr3_nt: TGTGCCAGCGACATGAACGGCGAAAAACTGTTTTTT

d_call: -
clone_size: -
v_call: TRBV6-5
j_call: TRBJ1-3
cdr3_aa: CASSLRGGSGNTIYF
cdr3_nt: TGTGCCAGCAGTCTGCGGGGGGGCTCTGGAAACACCATATATTTT

d_call: -
clone_size: -
v_call: TRBV2
j_call: TRBJ1-1
cdr3_aa: CASSEQGIWTEAFF
cdr3_nt: TGTGCCAGCAGTGAGCAGGGGATTTGGACTGAAGCTTTCTTT

d_call: TRBD1
clone_size: -
v_call: TRBV11-2
j_call: TRBJ2-7
cdr3_aa: CASSLEGQIYEQYF
cdr3_nt: TGTGCCAGCAGCTTAGAGGGACAGATCTACGAGCAGTACTTC

d_call: TRBD2
clone_size: -
v_call: TRBV27
j_call: TRBJ2-7
cdr3_aa: CASSLSGSYEQYF
cdr3_nt: TGTGCCAGCAGTTTAAGCGGGAGTTACGAGCAGTACTTC

d_call: TRBD1
clone_size: -
v_call: TRBV5-8
j_call: TRBJ1-1
cdr3_aa: CASSAGQGRIEAFF
cdr3_nt: TGTGCCAGCAGCGCGGGACAGGGGAGAATTGAAGCTTTCTTT

d_call: -
clone_size: -
v_call: TRBV5-1
j_call: TRBJ2-7
cdr3_aa: CASSLGPWDTAYEQYF
cdr3_nt: TGCGCCAGCAGCTTGGGGCCCTGGGACACAGCCTACGAGCAGTACTTC

d_call: -
clone_size: -
v_call: TRBV7-2
j_call: TRBJ1-2
cdr3_aa: CASSFHLTGKLYYGYTF
cdr3_nt: TGTGCCAGCAGCTTCCACTTAACAGGGAAGCTTTACTATGGCTACACCTTC

d_call: TRBD2
clone_size: -
v_call: TRBV2
j_call: TRBJ2-5
cdr3_aa: CASTRLAGKETQYF
cdr3_nt: TGTGCCAGCACTAGACTAGCGGGGAAAGAGACCCAGTACTTC

d_call: TRBD1
clone_size: few
v_call: TRBV28
j_call: TRBJ1-5
cdr3_aa: CASSLTGNNQPQHF
cdr3_nt: TGTGCCAGCAGTCTGACAGGGAACAATCAGCCCCAGCATTTT

d_call: TRBD1
clone_size: few
v_call: TRBV12-3/TRBV12-4
j_call: TRBJ2-7
cdr3_aa: CASSRQGAGEQYF
cdr3_nt: TGTGCCAGCAGCCGACAGGGGGCGGGCGAGCAGTACTTC

d_call: -
clone_size: -
v_call: TRBV4-2
j_call: TRBJ2-7
cdr3_aa: CASSPEGLREQYF
cdr3_nt: TGTGCCAGCAGCCCGGAGGGCCTGCGGGAGCAGTACTTC

d_call: -
clone_size: once
v_call: TRBV7-8
j_call: TRBJ1-6
cdr3_aa: CASSYPPIKGFRTNSPLHF
cdr3_nt: TGTGCCAGCAGCTACCCGCCAATAAAGGGGTTTAGGACAAATTCACCCCTCCACTTT

d_call: -
clone_size: -
v_call: TRBV29-1
j_call: TRBJ1-4
cdr3_aa: CSVVTGLRQLFF
cdr3_nt: TGCAGCGTTGTCACAGGGCTTCGACAACTGTTTTTT

d_call: TRBD1
clone_size: -
v_call: TRBV12-3/TRBV12-4
j_call: TRBJ1-1
cdr3_aa: CASGQGVTEAFF
cdr3_nt: TGTGCCAGCGGACAGGGGGTCACTGAAGCTTTCTTT

d_call: TRBD1
clone_size: -
v_call: TRBV4-1
j_call: TRBJ1-5
cdr3_aa: CASSQEWTGGNQPQHF
cdr3_nt: TGCGCCAGCAGCCAAGAATGGACAGGGGGGAATCAGCCCCAGCATTTT

d_call: -
clone_size: -
v_call: TRBV11-3
j_call: TRBJ2-7
cdr3_aa: CASSLIPVSSYEQYF
cdr3_nt: TGTGCCAGCAGCTTAATTCCCGTGAGCTCCTACGAGCAGTACTTC

d_call: -
clone_size: few
v_call: TRBV27
j_call: TRBJ2-7
cdr3_aa: CASSLPGQGYEQYF
cdr3_nt: TGTGCCAGCAGTTTACCAGGGCAGGGTTACGAGCAGTACTTC

d_call: TRBD2
clone_size: -
v_call: TRBV10-1
j_call: TRBJ2-1
cdr3_aa: CASSEPGGRRDGSYNEQFF
cdr3_nt: TGCGCCAGCAGTGAGCCCGGGGGGAGACGGGATGGCTCCTACAATGAGCAGTTCTTC

d_call: TRBD1
clone_size: few
v_call: TRBV11-3
j_call: TRBJ2-5
cdr3_aa: CASSTRDSQETQYF
cdr3_nt: TGTGCCAGCAGCACCCGGGACAGCCAAGAGACCCAGTACTTC

d_call: -
clone_size: -
v_call: TRBV5-6
j_call: TRBJ1-2
cdr3_aa: CASSLVPGGGYTF
cdr3_nt: TGTGCCAGCAGCTTGGTGCCAGGAGGTGGCTACACCTTC

d_call: TRBD1
clone_size: -
v_call: TRBV5-4
j_call: TRBJ1-6
cdr3_aa: CASSLADRDNSPLHF
cdr3_nt: TGTGCCAGCAGCTTGGCGGACAGGGATAATTCACCCCTCCACTTT

d_call: -
clone_size: -
v_call: TRBV5-4
j_call: TRBJ2-1
cdr3_aa: CASSSDRNTNEQFF
cdr3_nt: TGTGCCAGCAGCTCGGACAGAAACACCAATGAGCAGTTCTTC

d_call: TRBD1
clone_size: -
v_call: TRBV5-8
j_call: TRBJ1-6
cdr3_aa: CASSLLFPGQLIPFSPLHF
cdr3_nt: TGTGCCAGCAGCCTCCTTTTTCCGGGACAGCTAATACCCTTTTCACCCCTCCACTTT

d_call: -
clone_size: once
v_call: TRBV11-1
j_call: TRBJ2-7
cdr3_aa: CASSSTTSYEQYF
cdr3_nt: TGTGCCAGCAGCTCCACTACCAGTTACGAGCAGTACTTC

d_call: TRBD1
clone_size: -
v_call: TRBV4-1
j_call: TRBJ1-2
cdr3_aa: CASSQQGADDGYTF
cdr3_nt: TGCGCCAGCAGCCAACAGGGGGCTGATGATGGCTACACCTTC

d_call: TRBD1
clone_size: -
v_call: TRBV2
j_call: TRBJ1-4
cdr3_aa: CASRPNRGGEKLFF
cdr3_nt: TGTGCCAGCAGGCCCAACAGGGGAGGTGAAAAACTGTTTTTT

d_call: TRBD1
clone_size: -
v_call: TRBV9
j_call: TRBJ1-1
cdr3_aa: CASSVTGGDTEAFF
cdr3_nt: TGTGCCAGCAGCGTGACAGGGGGGGACACTGAAGCTTTCTTT

d_call: -
clone_size: -
v_call: TRBV11-1
j_call: TRBJ2-7
cdr3_aa: CASSFGNEGYEQYF
cdr3_nt: TGTGCCAGCAGCTTTGGTAATGAGGGCTACGAGCAGTACTTC

d_call: TRBD1
clone_size: -
v_call: TRBV28
j_call: TRBJ1-5
cdr3_aa: CASSLGTGAQPQHF
cdr3_nt: TGTGCCAGCAGTCTCGGGACAGGGGCTCAGCCCCAGCATTTT

d_call: TRBD2
clone_size: -
v_call: TRBV27
j_call: TRBJ2-7
cdr3_aa: CASSELAGAYEQYF
cdr3_nt: TGTGCCAGCAGTGAGCTAGCGGGAGCCTACGAGCAGTACTTC

d_call: TRBD1
clone_size: -
v_call: TRBV24-1
j_call: TRBJ2-5
cdr3_aa: CATGQGETQYF
cdr3_nt: TGTGCCACCGGACAGGGAGAGACCCAGTACTTC

d_call: -
clone_size: -
v_call: TRBV30
j_call: TRBJ2-7
cdr3_aa: CAWSVGGSSYEQYF
cdr3_nt: TGTGCCTGGAGTGTTGGGGGGAGCTCCTACGAGCAGTACTTC

d_call: TRBD1
clone_size: -
v_call: TRBV24-1
j_call: TRBJ2-2
cdr3_aa: CATSSDRANTGELFF
cdr3_nt: TGTGCCACCAGTTCTGACAGGGCGAACACCGGGGAGCTGTTTTTT

d_call: TRBD2
clone_size: -
v_call: TRBV5-1
j_call: TRBJ2-3
cdr3_aa: CASSFSGRLPDTQYF
cdr3_nt: TGCGCCAGCAGCTTTAGCGGGAGGCTGCCAGATACGCAGTATTTT

d_call: -
clone_size: once
v_call: TRBV30
j_call: TRBJ2-7
cdr3_aa: CAWRNGGSYEQYF
cdr3_nt: TGTGCCTGGAGGAACGGCGGTTCCTACGAGCAGTACTTC

d_call: -
clone_size: -
v_call: TRBV6-5
j_call: TRBJ1-2
cdr3_aa: CASSSNQGLGGYTF
cdr3_nt: TGTGCCAGCAGCTCGAACCAGGGTTTAGGAGGCTACACCTTC

d_call: -
clone_size: -
v_call: TRBV7-2
j_call: TRBJ2-5
cdr3_aa: CASSQGSDRLGLSETQYF
cdr3_nt: TGTGCCAGCAGCCAGGGGTCCGACAGGTTAGGGCTTTCGGAGACCCAGTACTTC

d_call: TRBD1
clone_size: -
v_call: TRBV28
j_call: TRBJ1-5
cdr3_aa: CASSTLGTGGSNQPQHF
cdr3_nt: TGTGCCAGCAGCACACTAGGGACAGGGGGAAGCAATCAGCCCCAGCATTTT

d_call: TRBD1
clone_size: -
v_call: TRBV28
j_call: TRBJ1-5
cdr3_aa: CASSHLTGTANQPQHF
cdr3_nt: TGTGCCAGCAGCCACCTGACCGGGACAGCTAATCAGCCCCAGCATTTT

d_call: -
clone_size: -
v_call: TRBV7-8
j_call: TRBJ1-2
cdr3_aa: CASSLAGGLGNYGYTF
cdr3_nt: TGTGCCAGCAGCTTAGCGGGGGGGTTGGGAAACTATGGCTACACCTTC

d_call: TRBD1
clone_size: -
v_call: TRBV6-6
j_call: TRBJ2-7
cdr3_aa: CASSHTGGIYEQYF
cdr3_nt: TGTGCCAGCAGCCACACAGGGGGGATCTACGAGCAGTACTTC

d_call: -
clone_size: -
v_call: TRBV7-2
j_call: TRBJ2-3
cdr3_aa: CASSLFGGPKPRTQYF
cdr3_nt: TGTGCCAGCAGCTTATTCGGCGGGCCCAAACCCCGTACGCAGTATTTT

d_call: -
clone_size: -
v_call: TRBV2
j_call: TRBJ2-5
cdr3_aa: CASSTEETQYF
cdr3_nt: TGTGCCAGCAGTACGGAAGAGACCCAGTACTTC

d_call: -
clone_size: -
v_call: TRBV19
j_call: TRBJ1-1
cdr3_aa: CASSSRGGDTEAFF
cdr3_nt: TGTGCCAGTAGTTCCCGCGGAGGGGACACTGAAGCTTTCTTT